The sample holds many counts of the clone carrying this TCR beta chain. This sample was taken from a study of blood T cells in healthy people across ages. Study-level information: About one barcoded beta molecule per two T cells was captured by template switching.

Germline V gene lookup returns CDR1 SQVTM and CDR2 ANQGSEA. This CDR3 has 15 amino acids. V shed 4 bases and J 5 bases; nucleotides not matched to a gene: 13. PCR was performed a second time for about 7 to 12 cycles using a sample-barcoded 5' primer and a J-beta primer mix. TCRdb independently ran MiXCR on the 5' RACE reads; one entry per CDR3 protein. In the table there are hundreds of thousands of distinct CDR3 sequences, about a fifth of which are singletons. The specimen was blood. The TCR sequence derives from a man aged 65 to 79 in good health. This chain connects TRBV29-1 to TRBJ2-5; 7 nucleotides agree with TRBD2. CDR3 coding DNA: TGCAGCGTTGCCCAAACTAGCGTGAACGGGGAGACCCAGTACTTC. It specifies CSVAQTSVNGETQYF.